The subject of this entry is one TCR beta chain. Its recognized antigen is unknown. Base quality data are lacking; no much larger clone is found one base away. Each collaborating institution followed its own protocols to collect whole blood in K2EDTA tubes. For TCRbeta analysis, collaborator samples were shipped as frozen whole blood, as isolated PBMCs, or as DNA extracted from either sample type. The sample is drawn from a study of blood T cell repertoires in COVID-19 (dated by TCRdb to the early 2020s). Study-level background: Samples covering the acute and convalescent phases of COVID-19 were provided by collaborators in the United States, Italy and Spain. The material from the prospective study consisted of cDNA or gDNA derived from T cells, B-cell-depleted T cells, or PBMCs. Subjects who had been exposed to COVID-19, were actively infected with it, or had recovered from it provided the deeply sampled blood TCRbeta repertoires that made up the dataset. The repertoires were made available in a free public database intended to serve as a resource for research on the immune response to SARS-CoV-2. Samples came from the ongoing ImmuneRACE study (first 160 participants) plus 1,254 subjects from 6 global collaborators. Nearly every sample came with metadata listing a de-identified subject ID, COVID-19 status, age in years and sex. Where available, HLA class I and class II types were taken from metadata supplied by the sample provider and were not determined by assay-based typing. The research as a whole found: How much clinical and demographic metadata was included differed by source and by participant, and the metadata was provided uncurated.

The immunoSEQ Assay, a bias-controlled multiplex PCR, was used to amplify TCRbeta CDR3 regions from genomic DNA. As for the authors' bioinformatics: Within the assay, amplification of reference gene primers was used to estimate how many nucleated cells each sample contained. To quantify the absolute abundance of each unique TCRbeta CDR3 rearrangement, sequence reads were collapsed and filtered. For each sample, productive Simpson clonality was calculated as the square root of Simpson's diversity index across productive rearrangements. Here the immuneACCESS table is served through TCRdb, limited to in-frame sequences with V and J called. Missing clones are a known gap in these copies; in checked studies unresolved V genes cover under half, and the rest lacks a known reason. For V, J and clone size, that table is used; D and trimming come from the DNA. For this sample there are about 180,000 clones; 83% appear just once. Of the sample, about 1.5% is held by the ten largest clones.

Sequences LNHDA (CDR1) and SQIVND (CDR2) are obtained from the germline V gene (reference sequence). At the junction V is shortened by 3 bases and J by 4 bases; bases outside the gene matches: 14. The CDR3 runs 17 residues from the cysteine to the phenylalanine. Of the read, only the CDR3 DNA is kept; its 51 bases are in frame from base 1. Material: peripheral blood. The sequence came from a human donor in a cohort sampled during active COVID-19. Recombination linked TRBV19 to TRBJ1-2, with 7 bases matching TRBD1. In nucleotide form, the sequence is TGTGCCAGTAGTATTTCCCTGGACAGGCCGGGACCCTATGGCTACACCTTC. This translates into CASSISLDRPGPYGYTF.